This TCR beta chain is drawn from a study of blood T cells in healthy people across ages. Each sample yielded at least 5 micrograms of PBMC total RNA. A word on this clonotype: The antigen is not known.

V lost 3 bases to trimming and J lost 3 bases; unmatched junction nucleotides: 5. CDR3 size: 16 residues. Germline V gene data show CDR1 as SGHNT and CDR2 as YYREEE (reference sequence). A J-beta primer mix and a sample-barcoded 5' primer were used in a second PCR of roughly 7 to 12 cycles. MiXCR was run by TCRdb on the 5' RACE reads, yielding one entry per CDR3 protein. The sample lists under 750,000 distinct CDR3 sequences, around 48% occurring once. Study-level findings and limits: Across samples, TCR beta diversity tracked strongly with naive T cell percentage. Lack of knowledge of donor CMV status possibly confounded expanded clonotype changes.

This TCR derives from a man aged 80 or over in good health. Sequencing used blood. V usage is TRBV5-4 and J usage is TRBJ2-1; TRBD2 matches 11 bases. The CDR3 DNA sequence: TGTGCCAGCAGCTCACCGGGACTAGCGGTCTACAATGAGCAGTTCTTC. This codes for CASSSPGLAVYNEQFF.